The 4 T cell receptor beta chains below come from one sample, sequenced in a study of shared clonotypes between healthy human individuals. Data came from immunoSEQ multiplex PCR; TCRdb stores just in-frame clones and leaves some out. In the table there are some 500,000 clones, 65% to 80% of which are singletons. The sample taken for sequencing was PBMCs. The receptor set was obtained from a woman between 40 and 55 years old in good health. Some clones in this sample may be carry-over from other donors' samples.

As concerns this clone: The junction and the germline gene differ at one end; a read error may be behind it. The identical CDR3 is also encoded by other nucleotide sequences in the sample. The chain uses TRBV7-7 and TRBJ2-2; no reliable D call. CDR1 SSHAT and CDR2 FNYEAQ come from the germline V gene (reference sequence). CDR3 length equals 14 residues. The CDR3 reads CASSRDGNTGELFF. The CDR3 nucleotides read TGTGCTAGCAGCCGCGACGGGAACACCGGGGAGCTGTTTTTT.

CDR3 coding DNA: TGTGCCAGCAAGGTTGCTGGGGGGGGATTCAATTCACCCCTCCACTTT. Residues: CASKVAGGGFNSPLHF. This chain connects TRBV25-1 to TRBJ1-6, with D perhaps TRBD1 (5 bases). V gave up 7 bases and J gave up 7 bases, with 20 bases separating them. Germline values: CDR1 MGHDK, CDR2 SYGVNS. There are 16 residues in the CDR3.

The CDR3 is CASSPGDSGNTIYF. In nucleotides, the CDR3 is TGCGCCAGCAGCCCGGGAGACTCTGGAAACACCATATATTTT. The gene calls are TRBV5-1 and TRBJ1-3; D unclear. The CDR3 loop spans 14 amino acids. The ends were cut back, 4 bases at V and 0 bases at J, with 8 bases in the middle. Germline CDR1 and CDR2: SGHRS and YFSETQ.

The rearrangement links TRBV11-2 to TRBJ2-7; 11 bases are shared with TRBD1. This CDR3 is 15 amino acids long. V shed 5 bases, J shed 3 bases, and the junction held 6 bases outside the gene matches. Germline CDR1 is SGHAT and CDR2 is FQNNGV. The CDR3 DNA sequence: TGTGCCAGCAGCCCCCGGACAGGGGGCTACTACGAGCAGTACTTC. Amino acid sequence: CASSPRTGGYYEQYF. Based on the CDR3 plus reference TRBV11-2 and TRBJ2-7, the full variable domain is EAGVAQSPRYKIIEKRQSVAFWCNPISGHATLYWYQQILGQGPKLLIQFQNNGVVDDSQLPKDRFSAERLKGVDSTLKIQPAKLEDSAVYLCASSPRTGGYYEQYFGPGTRLTVT.